Presented here are 23 T cell receptor beta chains from one specimen sequenced in a study of T cells after yellow fever vaccination (dated by TCRdb to between 2017 and 2020). What the treatment or condition label conveys for this sample: live attenuated yellow fever vaccine strain. Library preparation used 5' RACE. The reads were generated on an Illumina NovaSeq 6000. TCRdb redid the processing of the public reads, applying fastp at Q25 and MiXCR, and retained in-frame beta chains. One record per CDR3 amino acid sequence lists the most common genes and DNA. The sample contains 300,000 to 400,000 distinct CDR3 sequences, roughly a tenth of them found a single time. The ten top clones hold about 3.3% of the sample. The material sequenced was CD4+ T cells sorted from PBMCs, taken 45 days after the yellow fever booster vaccination. Receptor source: a man aged 18 to 29 who received the YFV17D yellow fever vaccine.

This clonotype has a handful of counts. The chain joins TRBV6-1 to TRBJ2-7; D could derive from TRBD1 or TRBD2 (6 bases each). The length of the CDR3 is 14 residues. Looked up from germline, CDR1 is MNHNS and CDR2 is SASEGT. Trimming stripped 7 bases from V and 6 bases from J, with 19 bases between. The CDR3 DNA is TGTGCCAGCACCCCGGCGGGACACGGGGTCGAGCAGTACGTC. Protein: CASTPAGHGVEQYV.

V and J are TRBV4-3 and TRBJ1-5; D is perhaps TRBD1 (6 bases). The V and J ends lost 2 bases and 1 base respectively, with 9 bases between them. Germline V lookup: CDR1 LGHNA, CDR2 YSLEER. There are 15 residues in the CDR3. CDR3 amino acids: CASSQLQGSNQPQHF. CDR3 bases: TGCGCCAGCAGCCAACTTCAGGGGAGCAATCAGCCCCAGCATTTT.

This clonotype appeared a few times. The chain employs TRBV29-1 and TRBJ2-1; possibly TRBD1 for D (5 bases). Germline lookup yields CDR1 SQVTM and CDR2 ANQGSEA. The CDR3 is 14 amino acids. Trimming took 4 bases from V and 5 from J, leaving 15 bases between them. DNA for the CDR3: TGCAGCGTTGTGGAAGGGGCTGCGAACAATGAGCAGTTCTTC. It translates to CSVVEGAANNEQFF.

The rearrangement joins TRBV7-2 to TRBJ2-4; D perhaps matches TRBD2 (7 bases). There are 13 residues in the CDR3. Germline V gene lookup returns CDR1 SGHTA and CDR2 FQGNSA. Trimming took 5 bases from V and 7 from J, leaving 12 bases between them. CDR3 region: CASSEGRGNIQYF. The CDR3, as DNA: TGTGCCAGCAGCGAGGGGAGGGGGAACATTCAGTACTTC.

V and J are TRBV18 and TRBJ1-2; D gene uncertain. Germline CDR1 KGHSH, CDR2 LQKENI. The CDR3 loop spans 15 amino acids. The germline V and J ends were trimmed by 2 bases and 3 bases, with 13 bases remaining between them. The CDR3 is CASSPIAVQDYGYTF. Written as DNA, the CDR3 is TGTGCCAGCTCACCAATTGCAGTCCAGGACTATGGCTACACCTTC.

The table lists this clonotype with many counts. This chain links TRBV5-1 with TRBJ2-7; D is perhaps TRBD1 or TRBD2 (5 bases each). CDR1 is SGHRS, CDR2 YFSETQ, per germline. V gave up 4 bases and J gave up 6 bases, with 20 bases separating them. The CDR3 consists of 15 residues. CDR3 nucleotides: TGCGCCAGCAGCACCCGGGGCCCAGACCGGGGCGAGCAGTACTTC. Translating gives CASSTRGPDRGEQYF.

The chain recombines TRBV19 with TRBJ1-5; 8 bases align to TRBD1. Looked up from germline, CDR1 is LNHDA and CDR2 is SQIVND (reference sequence). The J segment lost 0 bases and the V segment lost 4 bases, leaving 5 bases of the junction unmatched. There are 16 residues in the CDR3. CDR3 sequence (DNA): TGTGCCAGTAGTAATCAGGGGGCAGGTAGCAATCAGCCCCAGCATTTT. Translating gives CASSNQGAGSNQPQHF.

This clonotype was seen a handful of times. J is TRBJ1-1 and V is TRBV7-9; unclear D gene. The V and J ends lost 3 bases and 10 bases respectively, with 9 bases between them. CDR1 and CDR2 (germline): SEHNR, FQNEAQ (reference sequence). The CDR3 is made up of 11 amino acids. CDR3 DNA sequence: TGTGCCAGCAGCTTGGATATAGCAGCTTTCTTT. As protein: CASSLDIAAFF.

The sample holds many counts of this clonotype. The chain is built from TRBV3-1 and TRBJ2-1; a possible D gene is TRBD2 (6 bases). This CDR3 spans 14 amino acids. Germline lookup yields CDR1 LGHDT and CDR2 YNNKEL (reference sequence). Trimming shortened V by 2 bases and J by 6 bases, and 11 bases separated the two germline ends. The CDR3 reads CASSQPGEVNEQFF. The CDR3 coding sequence is TGTGCCAGCAGCCAACCCGGGGAGGTCAATGAGCAGTTCTTC.

The V and J genes are TRBV12-3 or TRBV12-4 and TRBJ1-5; D not resolved. There are 13 residues in the CDR3. V shed 7 bases and J shed 7 bases, with 14 bases lying between them. CDR3 residues: CASTPHVGQPQHF. CDR3 DNA sequence: TGTGCCAGCACCCCCCACGTTGGGCAGCCCCAGCATTTT.

The chain couples TRBV11-3 to TRBJ2-3; no firm D call. Germline lookup yields CDR1 SGHNT and CDR2 YENEEA. The CDR3 runs 12 residues. V was pared by 5 bases and J by 4 bases, with 7 bases between. CDR3 bases: TGTGCCAGCAGCCGGACGCCAGATACGCAGTATTTT. Translation: CASSRTPDTQYF.

This clonotype was observed a handful of times. The chain couples TRBV5-1 to TRBJ1-2, with no clear D. Trimming shortened V by 1 base and J by 2 bases, and 18 bases separated the two germline ends. This CDR3 is 17 amino acids long. Germline V gene sequence: CDR1 SGHRS, CDR2 YFSETQ. The CDR3 DNA reads TGCGCCAGCAGCTTGTCCGGGCCTGGGTTTGGAAACTATGGCTACACCTTC. This sequence encodes CASSLSGPGFGNYGYTF. Filled out from reference TRBV5-1 and TRBJ1-2, the complete variable domain reads KAGVTQTPRYLIKTRGQQVTLSCSPISGHRSVSWYQQTPGQGLQFLFEYFSETQRNKGNFPGRFSGRQFSNSRSEMNVSTLELGDSALYLCASSLSGPGFGNYGYTFGSGTRLTVV.

The chain links TRBV5-1 to TRBJ2-3; TRBD2 matches at 10 bases. CDR3 length equals 17 residues. CDR1 is SGHRS and CDR2 is YFSETQ in the germline V gene. Trimming took 0 bases from V and 7 from J; bases not matched to a gene: 11. The CDR3 loop is CASSLEIAGGRVHTQYF. The DNA of the CDR3 is TGCGCCAGCAGCTTGGAAATAGCGGGGGGCCGAGTACATACGCAGTATTTT.

This clonotype was counted between two and nine times. This chain uses TRBV7-2 with TRBJ1-4, with D tentatively TRBD1 (5 bases). CDR1 SGHTA and CDR2 FQGNSA come from the germline V gene. The germline V and J ends were trimmed by 5 bases and 7 bases, with 17 bases remaining between them. CDR3 length: 15 residues. As DNA, the CDR3 is TGTGCCAGCAGCCAAAGGGGAGGGCGCGTTGAAAAACTGTTTTTT. Protein product: CASSQRGGRVEKLFF. Complete variable domain (other parts from reference TRBV7-2 and TRBJ1-4): GAGVSQSPSNKVTEKGKDVELRCDPISGHTALYWYRQSLGQGLEFLIYFQGNSAPDKSGLPSDRFSAERTGGSVSTLTIQRTQQEDSAVYLCASSQRGGRVEKLFFGSGTQLSVL.

This chain joins TRBV27 and TRBJ2-3; 7 nucleotides align to TRBD1. CDR1 and CDR2 from the germline V gene are MNHEY and SMNVEV (reference sequence). Trimming removed 1 base from V and 0 bases from J; junction bases left unmatched: 4. The CDR3 extends over 16 amino acids. The CDR3 nucleotides are TGTGCCAGCAGTTTATTGAGGGGGCAAAGCACAGATACGCAGTATTTT. Protein sequence: CASSLLRGQSTDTQYF.

This clonotype was seen more than once but under ten times. The rearrangement uses TRBV2 and TRBJ2-1; 8 bases fit TRBD2. The ends lost 5 bases at V and 9 bases at J; junction bases unmatched: 12. The germline V gene has CDR1 SNHLY and CDR2 FYNNEI. This CDR3 spans 15 amino acids. The DNA of the CDR3 is TGTGCCAGCAGTCTTATCGCGGGGGGAGTGGGTGAGCAGTTCTTC. It translates to CASSLIAGGVGEQFF.

J is TRBJ2-1 and V is TRBV5-6; 11 positions agree with TRBD1. The length of the CDR3 is 16 residues. J lost 3 bases, V lost 6 bases, and 8 bases had no gene match. Germline CDR1 SGHDT, CDR2 YYEEEE. CDR3 in amino acids: CASIHQGTGGYNEQFF. The CDR3 DNA reads TGTGCCAGCATCCACCAGGGGACAGGGGGCTACAATGAGCAGTTCTTC.

The rearrangement uses TRBV20-1 and TRBJ2-2; D gene unclear. The germline V gene encodes CDR1 DFQATT and CDR2 SNEGSKA (reference sequence). The V end was cut by 1 base, the J end by 3 bases, with 12 bases between. CDR3 length equals 15 residues. The DNA for the CDR3 is TGCAGTGCTAGAGCGGAGTGGTCCGACACCGGGGAGCTGTTTTTT. Its protein is CSARAEWSDTGELFF.

CDR3 amino acids: CASGTGQQDTQYF. The CDR3 DNA follows: TGTGCTAGTGGTACCGGACAGCAAGATACGCAGTATTTT. The chain carries TRBV12-5 and TRBJ2-3; tentative D call: TRBD1 (6 bases). Trimming removed 5 bases from V and 5 bases from J, with 11 bases in between. The CDR3 consists of 13 residues. Germline CDR1 reads LGHNT; CDR2 reads FRNRAP.

Comment on this clonotype: With a much larger clone just one base away, this may be a read error. This chain connects TRBV4-1 to TRBJ2-4, with TRBD1 matching over 7 bases. The length of the CDR3 is 14 residues. Germline CDR1 is MGHRA and CDR2 is YSYEKL. The CDR3 DNA follows: TGCGCCAGCTGCCAAGAGGGGGCCGGGAAGATTCAGTACTTC. This gives the protein CASCQEGAGKIQYF.

This clonotype was picked up many times. This chain connects TRBV3-1 to TRBJ2-2, with 8 bases matching TRBD2. After removal of 0 bases from V and 5 bases from J, the junction contained 11 bases not matched to a gene. Per the germline V gene, CDR1 is LGHDT and CDR2 is YNNKEL (reference sequence). The CDR3 is made up of 18 amino acids. Here the CDR3 DNA reads TGTGCCAGCAGCCAAGATTTGCCGGGGGGGCCGAGTACCGGGGAGCTGTTTTTT. Its translation: CASSQDLPGGPSTGELFF.

The chain joins TRBV6-1 to TRBJ1-2; D ambiguous. The CDR3 covers 15 residues. Between the trimmed V and J ends, which lost 1 base and 1 base, there was a span of 10 bases. The germline V gene encodes CDR1 MNHNS and CDR2 SASEGT. Here the CDR3 DNA reads TGTGCCAGCAGTGAAGGAGATACCGATAACTATGGCTACACCTTC. Its translation is CASSEGDTDNYGYTF.

The chain is built from TRBV6-5 and TRBJ1-5, with D possibly matching TRBD1 (5 bases). The CDR3 has 14 amino acids. In germline, CDR1 is MNHEY, CDR2 SVGAGI. V was cut by 6 bases and J by 9 bases, with 18 bases left in between. CDR3 sequence reads: CASSRDSNLPPQHF. CDR3 DNA: TGTGCCAGCAGCCGGGACTCCAATCTCCCGCCCCAGCATTTT.